The 9 T cell receptor beta chains below were found in one sample sequenced in a study of human T cells and chemical hapten exposure. TCRdb itself ran the RACE reads through MiXCR, one entry per CDR3 protein. Seen here are some 39,000 distinct CDR3 sequences, 8% to 9.5% observed once, and the top ten hold 20% to 30%. Indicated time point: patch test 3, about 24 weeks after DPC sensitization. Specified treatment: therapeutic diphenylcyclopropenone sensitization with weekly scalp DPC. Total RNA was isolated from unfractionated whole blood. This specimen was whole blood, taken in connection with sensitization to the hapten diphenylcyclopropenone (DPC). These receptors originate from a man aged 50-59 years with alopecia areata. Some clones in this sample may be carry-over from other donors' samples.

The chain has TRBV7-8 and TRBJ2-5; possibly TRBD1 or TRBD2 for D (5 bases each). The CDR3 length is 15 residues. Trimming pared 5 bases from V and 2 bases from J, leaving 15 bases between. Germline values: CDR1 SGHVS, CDR2 FQNEAQ. The CDR3, as DNA: TGTGCCAGCAGCCCTATGAGGGGCAATCAAGAGACCCAGTACTTC. Its protein product is CASSPMRGNQETQYF.

This clonotype has at least ten counts. V and J are TRBV7-2 and TRBJ1-6; D not resolved. The germline V and J ends were trimmed by 5 bases and 10 bases, with 15 bases remaining between them. The CDR3 loop spans 14 amino acids. Germline assignment: CDR1 SGHTA and CDR2 FQGNSA. CDR3: CASSREGPFSPLHF. CDR3 sequence (DNA): TGTGCCAGCAGCCGAGAAGGGCCTTTCTCACCCCTCCACTTT.

This clonotype was seen at least ten times. This rearrangement joins TRBV10-2 to TRBJ2-5, with D uncertain. Germline CDR1 is WSHSY and CDR2 is SAAADI. Trimming cost V 2 bases and J 7 bases, with 11 bases left between them. The CDR3 covers 13 residues. CDR3 in DNA: TGCGCCAGCAGTGAGCAGGCTCTTGGGACCCAGTACTTC. Residues: CASSEQALGTQYF.

The J gene is TRBJ2-5, the V gene TRBV7-9, with TRBD2 matching over 10 bases. V was pared by 5 bases and J by 5 bases, with 8 bases of the junction left unmatched. This CDR3 has 15 amino acids. Per the germline V gene, CDR1 is SEHNR and CDR2 is FQNEAQ (reference sequence). Here the CDR3 DNA reads TGTGCCAGCAGCACTAGTCTAGCGGGAGCCGAGACCCAGTACTTC. Translated, it gives CASSTSLAGAETQYF. Full variable domain (outside the CDR3, taken from reference TRBV7-9 and TRBJ2-5): DTGVSQNPRHKITKRGQNVTFRCDPISEHNRLYWYRQTLGQGPEFLTYFQNEAQLEKSRLLSDRFSAERPKGSFSTLEIQRTEQGDSAMYLCASSTSLAGAETQYFGPGTRLLVL.

The chain recombines TRBV29-1 with TRBJ2-1; 9 positions agree with TRBD2. This CDR3 spans 14 amino acids. The germline gives CDR1 SQVTM, CDR2 ANQGSEA. The trim removed 6 bases at V and 6 bases at J, leaving 9 bases unmatched. The CDR3 sequence is CSVRGRVGGNEQFF. CDR3 DNA: TGCAGCGTCCGCGGGAGGGTGGGAGGCAATGAGCAGTTCTTC.

There are a few counts of this clonotype. The chain joins TRBV29-1 to TRBJ2-5; D is uncertain. Trimming cost V 3 bases and J 4 bases, with 15 bases left between them. This CDR3 contains 14 residues. CDR1 is SQVTM, CDR2 ANQGSEA, per germline. The CDR3 DNA reads TGCAGCGTTGAGCAGATTCAGGCACTAGAGACCCAGTACTTC. Residues: CSVEQIQALETQYF. Full variable domain (rest looked up from reference TRBV29-1 and TRBJ2-5): SAVISQKPSRDICQRGTSLTIQCQVDSQVTMMFWYRQQPGQSLTLIATANQGSEATYESGFVIDKFPISRPNLTFSTLTVSNMSPEDSSIYLCSVEQIQALETQYFGPGTRLLVL.

This clonotype occurred many times. The J gene is TRBJ2-7, the V gene TRBV29-1; no reliable D call. CDR1 is SQVTM, CDR2 ANQGSEA, per germline. V shed 8 bases and J shed 2 bases, with 16 bases lying between them. The CDR3 length is 13 residues. The CDR3 region has the DNA TGCAGCCCCGGAAAGGACCGAACCTACGAGCAGTACTTC. Translation gives CSPGKDRTYEQYF.

The rearrangement uses TRBV2 and TRBJ1-5; D is unresolved. Germline CDR1 is SNHLY and CDR2 is FYNNEI. This CDR3 has 12 amino acids. V was clipped by 5 bases and J by 7 bases, with 9 bases between them. The CDR3 protein is CASSSSGQPQHF. In nucleotides, the CDR3 is TGTGCCAGCAGTTCATCGGGGCAGCCCCAGCATTTT.

This clonotype occurred many times. The chain is built from TRBV20-1 and TRBJ2-5, with 11 positions matching TRBD1. V shed 4 bases, J shed 3 bases, and the junction held 10 bases outside the gene matches. Germline lookup yields CDR1 DFQATT and CDR2 SNEGSKA (reference sequence). The CDR3 sequence is 16 residues long. The DNA for the CDR3 is TGCAGTGCTACGTACCCGGGACAGGGGGTCGAAGAGACCCAGTACTTC. Translation: CSATYPGQGVEETQYF.